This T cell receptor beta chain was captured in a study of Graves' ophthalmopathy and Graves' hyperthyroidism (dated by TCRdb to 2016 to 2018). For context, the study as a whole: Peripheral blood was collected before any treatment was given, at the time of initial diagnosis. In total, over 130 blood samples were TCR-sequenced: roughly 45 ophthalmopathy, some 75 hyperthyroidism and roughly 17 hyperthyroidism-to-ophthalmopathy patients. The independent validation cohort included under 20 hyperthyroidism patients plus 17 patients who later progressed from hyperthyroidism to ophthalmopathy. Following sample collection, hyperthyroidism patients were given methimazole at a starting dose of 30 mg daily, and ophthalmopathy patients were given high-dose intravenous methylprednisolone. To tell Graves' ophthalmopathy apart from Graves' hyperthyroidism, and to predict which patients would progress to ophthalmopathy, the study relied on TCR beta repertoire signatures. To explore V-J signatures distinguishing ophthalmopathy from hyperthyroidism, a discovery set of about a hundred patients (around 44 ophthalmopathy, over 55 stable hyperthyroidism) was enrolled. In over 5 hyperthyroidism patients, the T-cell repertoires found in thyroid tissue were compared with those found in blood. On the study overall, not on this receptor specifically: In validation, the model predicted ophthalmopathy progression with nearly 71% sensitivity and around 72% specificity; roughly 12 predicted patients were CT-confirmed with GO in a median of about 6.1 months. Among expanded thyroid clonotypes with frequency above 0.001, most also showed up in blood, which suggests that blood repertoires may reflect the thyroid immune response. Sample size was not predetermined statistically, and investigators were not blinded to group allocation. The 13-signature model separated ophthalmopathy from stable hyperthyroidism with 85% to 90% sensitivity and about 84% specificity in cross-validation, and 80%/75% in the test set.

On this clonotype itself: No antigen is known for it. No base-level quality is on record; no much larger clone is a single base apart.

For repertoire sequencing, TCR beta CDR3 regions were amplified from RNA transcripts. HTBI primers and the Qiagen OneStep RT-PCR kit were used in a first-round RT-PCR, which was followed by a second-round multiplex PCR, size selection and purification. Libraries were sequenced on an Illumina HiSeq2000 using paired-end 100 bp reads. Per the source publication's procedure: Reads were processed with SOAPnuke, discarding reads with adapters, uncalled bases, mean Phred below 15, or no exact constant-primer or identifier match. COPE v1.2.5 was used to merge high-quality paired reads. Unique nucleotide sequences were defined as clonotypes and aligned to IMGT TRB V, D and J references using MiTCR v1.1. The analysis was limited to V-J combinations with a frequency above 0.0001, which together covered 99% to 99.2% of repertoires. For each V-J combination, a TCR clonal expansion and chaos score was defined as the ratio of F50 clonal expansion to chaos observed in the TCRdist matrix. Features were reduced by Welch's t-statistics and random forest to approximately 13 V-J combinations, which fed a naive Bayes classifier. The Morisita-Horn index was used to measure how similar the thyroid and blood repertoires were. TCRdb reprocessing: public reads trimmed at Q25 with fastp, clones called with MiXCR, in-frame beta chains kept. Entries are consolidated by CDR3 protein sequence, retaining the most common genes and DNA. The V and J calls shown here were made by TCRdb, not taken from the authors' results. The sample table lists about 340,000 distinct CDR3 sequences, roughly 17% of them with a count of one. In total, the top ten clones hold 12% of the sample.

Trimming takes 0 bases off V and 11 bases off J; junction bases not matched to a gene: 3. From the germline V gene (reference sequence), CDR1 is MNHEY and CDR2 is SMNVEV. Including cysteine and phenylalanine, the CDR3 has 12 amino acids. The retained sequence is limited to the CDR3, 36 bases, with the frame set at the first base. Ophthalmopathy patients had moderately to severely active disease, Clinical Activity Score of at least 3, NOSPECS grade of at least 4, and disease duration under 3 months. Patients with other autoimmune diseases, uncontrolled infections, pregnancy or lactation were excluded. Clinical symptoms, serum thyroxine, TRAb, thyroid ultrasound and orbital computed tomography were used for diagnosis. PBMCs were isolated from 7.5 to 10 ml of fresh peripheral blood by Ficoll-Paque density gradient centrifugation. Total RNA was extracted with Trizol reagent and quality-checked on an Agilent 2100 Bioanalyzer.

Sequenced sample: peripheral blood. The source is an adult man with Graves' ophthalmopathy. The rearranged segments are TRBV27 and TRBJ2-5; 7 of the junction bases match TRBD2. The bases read TGTGCCAGCAGTTTATCGCGGGAGTCTCAGTACTTC. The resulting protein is CASSLSRESQYF.